Listed below are T cell receptor beta chains from one sample, sequenced in a study of human T cells and chemical hapten exposure. TCRdb used MiXCR to reprocess the RACE reads, holding one entry per CDR3 protein. This repertoire shows around 82,000 distinct CDR3 sequences, less than 8.5% found once; its top ten account for 1.3%. The sample was whole blood, taken in connection with sensitization to the hapten diphenylcyclopropenone (DPC). The receptors derive from a woman aged 25 to 45 with alopecia areata. Some clones in this sample may be carry-over from other donors' samples. CDR3s leave out the opening cysteine and the closing phenylalanine or tryptophan. Each record gives: clone size, V gene, CDR3 length, CDR3 protein. The listing skips clone size in some rows; elsewhere it reads once, few, many or a size class.

NA	TRBV12-3/TRBV12-4	11	ASSQTGGTEAF
many	TRBV12-3/TRBV12-4	10	ASSLDRGEQY
many	TRBV6-1	15	ASSEVYGTGRNQPQH
few	TRBV20-1	13	SARETWTVGNTIY
many	TRBV12-3/TRBV12-4	12	ASSLMSSGGSWH
NA	TRBV19	7	AQEGGAF
NA	TRBV5-8	13	AATSRLSTTDTQY
few	TRBV29-1	11	SVDSFENTEAF
few	TRBV2	12	ASRDDRKNEKLF
many	TRBV12-3/TRBV12-4	14	ASSLVDGGPYNEQF
few	TRBV10-3	12	ASDARGEIAEAF
NA	TRBV7-6	10	ASSYDPVSQY
many	TRBV11-2	13	ASSRSGGAEDTQY